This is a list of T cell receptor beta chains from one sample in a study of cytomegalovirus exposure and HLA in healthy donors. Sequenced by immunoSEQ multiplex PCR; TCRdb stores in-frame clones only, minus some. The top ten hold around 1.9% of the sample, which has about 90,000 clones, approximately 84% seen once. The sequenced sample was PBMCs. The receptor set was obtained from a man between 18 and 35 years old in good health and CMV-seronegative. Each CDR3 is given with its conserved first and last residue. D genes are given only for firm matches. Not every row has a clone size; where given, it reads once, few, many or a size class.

CDR3 DNA: TGCGCCAGCAGTTTAACTAGCGCCCAAGAGACCCAGTACTTC
CDR3 protein: CASSLTSAQETQYF
V gene: TRBV5-1
D gene: TRBD2
J gene: TRBJ2-5
clone size: NA

CDR3 DNA: TGTGCCTGGAGTCCGGGGGAAAAACTGTTTTTT
CDR3 protein: CAWSPGEKLFF
V gene: TRBV30
D gene: NA
J gene: TRBJ1-4
clone size: NA

CDR3 DNA: TGTGCCACCAGCACCCCGCGGACTAGCGGGATGGTGGGGGAGCTGTTTTTT
CDR3 protein: CATSTPRTSGMVGELFF
V gene: TRBV15
D gene: TRBD2
J gene: TRBJ2-2
clone size: NA

CDR3 DNA: TGTGCCAGCAGTGAAGTGTCGTGGACTAACCAAGAGACCCAGTACTTC
CDR3 protein: CASSEVSWTNQETQYF
V gene: TRBV2
D gene: NA
J gene: TRBJ2-5
clone size: NA

CDR3 DNA: TGTGCCAGCACCCGACCGACAGGGGGGATATATTTT
CDR3 protein: CASTRPTGGIYF
V gene: TRBV2
D gene: TRBD1
J gene: TRBJ1-3
clone size: NA

CDR3 DNA: TGCGCCAGCAGCCAAGATACAGGGGGCCGGGCCGTCGAGCAGTACTTC
CDR3 protein: CASSQDTGGRAVEQYF
V gene: TRBV4-3
D gene: TRBD1
J gene: TRBJ2-7
clone size: NA

CDR3 DNA: TGTGCCAGCAGCTGGGACAGGAGATTAAACATTCAGTACTTC
CDR3 protein: CASSWDRRLNIQYF
V gene: TRBV5-6
D gene: TRBD1
J gene: TRBJ2-4
clone size: NA

CDR3 DNA: TGTGCCAGCAGCGCCCGGACAGGGCGTCAGCCCCAGCATTTT
CDR3 protein: CASSARTGRQPQHF
V gene: TRBV16
D gene: TRBD1
J gene: TRBJ1-5
clone size: NA

CDR3 DNA: TGTGCCAGCAGTGGACCACAGGGTTCGTACGAGCAGTACTTC
CDR3 protein: CASSGPQGSYEQYF
V gene: TRBV25-1
D gene: NA
J gene: TRBJ2-7
clone size: NA

CDR3 DNA: TGTGCCAGCAGCCGACAGGGGGCGCATCGTGTGAACACTGAAGCTTTCTTT
CDR3 protein: CASSRQGAHRVNTEAFF
V gene: TRBV5-5
D gene: TRBD1
J gene: TRBJ1-1
clone size: NA

CDR3 DNA: TGTGCCAGCAGCTTATGGACAGGGTATACGCAGTATTTT
CDR3 protein: CASSLWTGYTQYF
V gene: TRBV7-6
D gene: TRBD1
J gene: TRBJ2-3
clone size: NA

CDR3 DNA: TGTGCCAGCAGTCAAGACAGGGCCTCGATGGGATACGAGCAGTACTTC
CDR3 protein: CASSQDRASMGYEQYF
V gene: TRBV2
D gene: TRBD1
J gene: TRBJ2-7
clone size: NA

CDR3 DNA: TGCGCCAGCAGCTGGGGTACTAGCGGGGGGACCCAGTACTTC
CDR3 protein: CASSWGTSGGTQYF
V gene: TRBV5-1
D gene: TRBD2
J gene: TRBJ2-5
clone size: NA

CDR3 DNA: TGTGCCAGCAGTGAAACTCAAACCCGGCGGGGTGCTGGCTACACCTTC
CDR3 protein: CASSETQTRRGAGYTF
V gene: TRBV6-1
D gene: NA
J gene: TRBJ1-2
clone size: NA

CDR3 DNA: TGTGCCAGCAGCGCGAACCGCGGGAATGAAGCTTTCTTT
CDR3 protein: CASSANRGNEAFF
V gene: TRBV9
D gene: NA
J gene: TRBJ1-1
clone size: NA

CDR3 DNA: TGTGCCTGGAGGGTCGAGACCTGGACTAGCGGGAGGGGTGAGCAGTTCTTC
CDR3 protein: CAWRVETWTSGRGEQFF
V gene: TRBV30
D gene: TRBD2
J gene: TRBJ2-1
clone size: NA

CDR3 DNA: TGTGCCAGCAGTGAAATCGGAGGGGCCGGGGAGCTGTTTTTT
CDR3 protein: CASSEIGGAGELFF
V gene: TRBV6-1
D gene: NA
J gene: TRBJ2-2
clone size: NA

CDR3 DNA: TGTGCCAGTAGTACGCGATTCTATGGCTACACCTTC
CDR3 protein: CASSTRFYGYTF
V gene: TRBV19
D gene: NA
J gene: TRBJ1-2
clone size: NA

CDR3 DNA: TGTGCCAGCAGCTTAGGGAGACAGGGGGCATCCGAGCAGTACTTC
CDR3 protein: CASSLGRQGASEQYF
V gene: TRBV7-8
D gene: TRBD1
J gene: TRBJ2-7
clone size: once

CDR3 DNA: TGTGCCAGCAGGCTAGCGGGAACGGGCACAGATACGCAGTATTTT
CDR3 protein: CASRLAGTGTDTQYF
V gene: TRBV6-4
D gene: TRBD2
J gene: TRBJ2-3
clone size: NA

CDR3 DNA: TGCGCCAGCAGCGTAGCGGGACTAGCCTACGAGCAGTACTTC
CDR3 protein: CASSVAGLAYEQYF
V gene: TRBV5-1
D gene: TRBD2
J gene: TRBJ2-7
clone size: NA

CDR3 DNA: TGTGCCTGGAGTCGGGGGGTTTCTGGAAACACCATATATTTT
CDR3 protein: CAWSRGVSGNTIYF
V gene: TRBV30
D gene: NA
J gene: TRBJ1-3
clone size: NA

CDR3 DNA: TGTGCCAGCAGCTTCTGGGGGGATGATCACTACGAGCAGTACTTC
CDR3 protein: CASSFWGDDHYEQYF
V gene: TRBV7-9
D gene: NA
J gene: TRBJ2-7
clone size: NA

CDR3 DNA: TGTGCCAGCAGGGGGGTGGGGGCGGGAGCCGAGCAGTACTTC
CDR3 protein: CASRGVGAGAEQYF
V gene: TRBV7-2
D gene: NA
J gene: TRBJ2-7
clone size: NA